This T cell receptor (beta chain) was documented in a study of response to subunit inactivated influenza vaccine. Study-wide findings and caveats: T cells newly recruited by each seasonal influenza vaccination are few, the authors suggested.

A single record per CDR3 protein comes from TCRdb applying MiXCR to the RT-PCR reads. The table shows 530,000 or so distinct CDR3 sequences, with about 12% occurring only once. CDR1 is SGHDT, CDR2 YYEEEE, per germline. The CDR3 is 15 residues long. For this clonotype: Its specificity is not known. A read error is possible here, since a much larger clone lies one base away.

This chain joins TRBV5-6 and TRBJ1-1; D not resolved. The source of this sequence is a man aged 45-65 years who received an inactivated influenza vaccine. The source material was PBMCs from blood, sampled on the day of vaccination. CDR3 amino acids: CARSYTMTWNTEAFF. CDR3 sequence (DNA): TGTGCCAGAAGCTACACGATGACTTGGAACACTGAAGCTTTCTTT. Filled out from reference TRBV5-6 and TRBJ1-1, the complete variable domain reads DAGVTQSPTHLIKTRGQQVTLRCSPKSGHDTVSWYQQALGQGPQFIFQYYEEEERQRGNFPDRFSGHQFPNYSSELNVNALLLGDSALYLCARSYTMTWNTEAFFGQGTRLTVV.